This passage covers 18 T cell receptor beta chains from one sample sequenced in a study of Graves' ophthalmopathy and Graves' hyperthyroidism. Amplified material comprised TCR beta CDR3 regions derived from RNA transcripts. The first-round RT-PCR employed HTBI primers together with the Qiagen OneStep RT-PCR kit. A multiplex PCR was then performed as the second round. MiXCR, applied by TCRdb to the multiplex PCR reads, yields one record per CDR3 protein. The sample yields about 220,000 distinct CDR3 sequences, 20% to 25% seen once. Sequenced input: peripheral blood. The receptor set was obtained from a woman aged 45-59 years with Graves' ophthalmopathy.

The table lists this clonotype with many counts. This CDR3 is missing its conserved last phenylalanine or tryptophan, likely due to a read error. The rearrangement joins TRBV6-2 or TRBV6-3 to TRBJ1-2; D unclear. This CDR3 region has 18 residues. The germline V gene has CDR1 MNHEY and CDR2 SVGEGT. V was trimmed by 0 bases and J by 3 bases, leaving 20 bases between them. The CDR3: CASSYSTAYGLTDYGYTL. For the CDR3, the DNA is TGTGCCAGCAGTTACTCGACGGCCTATGGACTGACGGACTATGGCTACACCCTC.

This chain links TRBV19 with TRBJ1-2; 7 bases align to TRBD1. The CDR3 extends over 14 amino acids. The germline CDR1 and CDR2 sequences are LNHDA and SQIVND (reference sequence). V shed 2 bases, J shed 4 bases, and the junction held 4 bases outside the gene matches. This chain's CDR3 is CASSIRGTVYGYTF. CDR3 nucleotides: TGTGCCAGTAGTATACGGGGGACAGTCTATGGCTACACCTTC.

This clonotype was seen ten or more times. The chain is built from TRBV20-1 and TRBJ2-5; 10 bases match TRBD2. CDR1 is DFQATT, CDR2 SNEGSKA, per germline (reference sequence). J was trimmed by 1 base and V by 1 base; bases with no gene match: 18. The CDR3 length is 20 residues. CDR3 nucleotide sequence: TGCAGTGCTAGAGTTCCTCTAGCGGGAGTTGATAAATCCCGCCAAGAGACCCAGTACTTC. Its translation: CSARVPLAGVDKSRQETQYF.

This clonotype has ten or more counts. The J gene is TRBJ2-5, the V gene TRBV9; 7 bases are a match to TRBD2. The CDR3 is 17 amino acids. After removal of 0 bases from V and 0 bases from J, the junction contained 8 bases not matched to a gene. Germline V lookup: CDR1 SGDLS, CDR2 YYNGEE. The CDR3 coding sequence is TGTGCCAGCAGCGTAGCCACTGGGGGGGGATACCAAGAGACCCAGTACTTC. Amino acids: CASSVATGGGYQETQYF.

This clonotype was recorded many times. The junction departs from the called germline gene at one end, perhaps through a read error. The gene calls are TRBV28 and TRBJ2-7; TRBD2 aligns across 11 bases. Germline lookup yields CDR1 MDHEN and CDR2 SYDVKM. This CDR3 contains 15 residues. The CDR3 bases are TGTGCCTGCAGTTCCACTAGCGGGAGTCTGTCCGAGCAGTACTTC. Translated: CACSSTSGSLSEQYF.

In this sample, this clonotype turned up many times. The chain recombines TRBV30 with TRBJ1-3; D gene unclear. The CDR3 totals 15 residues. In germline, CDR1 is GTSNPN, CDR2 SVGIG (reference sequence). Trimming took off 0 bases at V and 1 base at J, with 10 bases between the two ends. The CDR3, as DNA: TGTGCCTGGAGTGTACTTGGCAGTTCTGGAAACACCATATATTTT. It is translated as CAWSVLGSSGNTIYF.

This clonotype was counted between two and nine times. V is TRBV18 and J is TRBJ2-2; the D gene is possibly TRBD2 (6 bases). V was clipped by 6 bases and J by 0 bases, with 14 bases between them. The CDR3 length is 16 residues. In germline, CDR1 is KGHSH, CDR2 LQKENI. This CDR3 is CASSRYSGSNTGELFF. CDR3 in DNA: TGTGCCAGCTCGCGTTATAGCGGATCGAACACCGGGGAGCTGTTTTTT.

This clonotype was counted many times. The V call is TRBV7-3, the J call TRBJ2-2; possibly TRBD2 for D (5 bases). CDR3 length equals 15 residues. The germline V and J ends were trimmed by 2 bases and 1 base, with 8 bases remaining between them. Germline V gene data show CDR1 as SGHTA and CDR2 as FQGTGA. CDR3 nucleotides: TGTGCCAGCAGCTTAGAGGGCGGGAACACCGGGGAGCTGTTTTTT. Translated, it gives CASSLEGGNTGELFF.

This clonotype was found a few times. The chain is built from TRBV6-5 and TRBJ2-2; D possibly corresponds to TRBD1 (5 bases). The length of the CDR3 is 13 residues. Germline loops: CDR1 MNHEY, CDR2 SVGAGI. V lost 2 bases and J lost 6, with 7 bases in between. The CDR3 is CASSYAGSGELFF. The CDR3 coding sequence is TGTGCCAGCAGTTACGCAGGGTCCGGGGAGCTGTTTTTT.

Regarding this clonotype: A much larger clone differs by one base, so this may be a read error. J is TRBJ1-1 and V is TRBV11-3; D possibly corresponds to TRBD1 (6 bases). This CDR3 has 14 amino acids. The V gene's germline CDR1 is SGHNT and CDR2 YENEEA. The CDR3 nucleotides are TGTGCCAGCAGCCAAAAGGGGGGCACCACTGAAGTTTTCTTT. It yields the protein CASSQKGGTTEVFF.

At least ten counts were recorded for this clonotype. The DNA of the CDR3 is TGTGCCAGCAGCCGTACTAGCGAAAGCTCCTACGAGCAGTACTTC. The encoded protein is CASSRTSESSYEQYF. V and J are TRBV7-2 and TRBJ2-7, with 7 positions matching TRBD2. From germline, CDR1 is SGHTA and CDR2 FQGNSA. V dropped 5 bases and J dropped 0; count of bases not matched to a gene: 7. This CDR3 is 15 amino acids long.

This clonotype came up many times. The rearrangement joins TRBV11-2 to TRBJ1-2, with a possible D match to TRBD1 (5 bases). Germline values: CDR1 SGHAT, CDR2 FQNNGV. The length of the CDR3 is 17 residues. V was clipped by 0 bases and J by 7 bases, with 21 bases between them. CDR3 nucleotides: TGTGCCAGCAGCTTAGATAGCGGGACTTTGCGCTATCGTGGCTACACCTTC. Its protein product is CASSLDSGTLRYRGYTF.

This clonotype has at least ten counts. The chain links TRBV20-1 to TRBJ1-5, with no clear D. This CDR3 is built from 16 residues. V was clipped by 0 bases and J by 7 bases, with 19 bases between them. Germline V gives CDR1 DFQATT, CDR2 SNEGSKA (reference sequence). The DNA for the CDR3 is TGCAGTGCTAGAGATAGTAAGGGCCAGGCCCGACAGCCCCAGCATTTT. Residues: CSARDSKGQARQPQHF.

This clonotype was seen a handful of times. The conserved final phenylalanine or tryptophan is absent from the CDR3, which likely points to a read error. The chain uses TRBV30 and TRBJ2-7; D is ambiguous. Germline CDR1 and CDR2: GTSNPN and SVGIG (reference sequence). V was trimmed by 0 bases and J by 0 bases, leaving 9 bases between them. The length of the CDR3 is 14 residues. CDR3: CAWSVGSSSYEQYS. The CDR3 DNA reads as TGTGCCTGGAGTGTAGGTTCGAGCTCCTACGAGCAGTACTCC.

This clonotype has just one count. It may be a read error: a sequence one base away is much more abundant. This chain connects TRBV12-3 or TRBV12-4 to TRBJ2-1; D is uncertain. Trimming removed 6 bases at V and 5 bases at J, with 14 bases between. The CDR3 has 14 amino acids. The DNA for the CDR3 is TGTGCCAGCAGCGCGATTCAGCAAGACAATGAGCAGTTCTTC. Protein: CASSAIQQDNEQFF.

The table lists this clonotype with many counts. This chain joins TRBV7-9 and TRBJ1-2, with D perhaps matching TRBD1 (6 bases). The CDR3 is 12 residues long. With 1 base removed from V and 10 bases from J, the gap between germline ends came to 10 bases. CDR1 and CDR2 (germline): SEHNR, FQNEAQ (reference sequence). The DNA for the CDR3 is TGTGCCAGCAGCTTAGGAACAGGGTCCTACACCTTC. This encodes CASSLGTGSYTF.

This clonotype was detected ten times or more. The chain is built from TRBV7-2 and TRBJ1-6; no definite D call. The CDR3 sequence is 13 residues long. Germline V gene data show CDR1 as SGHTA and CDR2 as FQGNSA. Trimming shortened V by 4 bases and J by 8 bases, and 9 bases separated the two germline ends. The CDR3 coding sequence is TGTGCCAGCAGCTCCAGGCAAGATTCACCCCTCCACTTT. This gives the protein CASSSRQDSPLHF. Complete variable domain (other parts from reference TRBV7-2 and TRBJ1-6): GAGVSQSPSNKVTEKGKDVELRCDPISGHTALYWYRQSLGQGLEFLIYFQGNSAPDKSGLPSDRFSAERTGGSVSTLTIQRTQQEDSAVYLCASSSRQDSPLHFGNGTRLTVT.

The table lists this clonotype with many counts. The rearrangement links TRBV11-2 to TRBJ2-2; no clear D gene. Germline loops: CDR1 SGHAT, CDR2 FQNNGV. V lost 5 bases, J lost 5 bases, and 15 bases lay in between. The CDR3 sequence is 15 residues long. The CDR3 bases are TGTGCCAGCAGCCCCTTGGGTGGCGAAACCGGGGAGCTGTTTTTT. It codes for CASSPLGGETGELFF.